This entry describes one TCR beta chain. In this sample, this clonotype turned up many times. There is no known antigen for this receptor. No per-base quality is available; no much larger clone lies one base away. Reading the germline V gene (reference sequence) gives CDR1 DFQATT and CDR2 SNEGSKA. Trimming takes 6 bases from V and 8 bases from J, and the germline ends sit 17 bases apart. Taken from cysteine to phenylalanine, the CDR3 has 13 residues. Just the 39-base CDR3 DNA is kept, in frame starting at base 1. The library was generated by 5' RACE. The sequencing machine was a NextSeq 500. In the TCR library protocol, a unique molecular identifier was attached to each TCR cDNA molecule so that PCR and sequencing errors could be corrected. The authors' pipeline ran thus. TCR identification, UMI-based error correction and CDR3 extraction were performed with Decombinator tools. Expanded TCRs were defined as those above a frequency of 2 per 1,000, corresponding to the top 1% of the tumor frequency distribution. Each repertoire was subsampled 100 times to 5,000 TCRs, after which Renyi diversity was computed with the R vegan package. To build CDR3 similarity networks, amino acid triplet string-kernel similarity was used, and CDR3s were connected when their pairwise similarity was above 0.82. TCRdb handled the public reads itself, with Q25 trimming in fastp and clone calling in MiXCR, and kept productive beta chains. Entries are consolidated by CDR3 protein sequence, retaining the most common genes and DNA. The V and J calls were not made by the authors but by TCRdb's processing. Recorded for this sample are 60,000 to 90,000 distinct CDR3 sequences; 8% of them occurred a single time. 6.8% of the sample comes from the top ten.

The sample originates from a study of spatial heterogeneity in lung cancer (dated by TCRdb to 2018 to 2020). In terms of the full investigation: Beta-chain transcripts were consistently detected in greater numbers than alpha-chain transcripts, which likely reflected higher beta-chain transcript abundance. In the raw uncorrected reads, each unique combination of TCR and UMI appeared more than ten times on average. TCR alpha and beta repertoires were quantitatively compared across multiple tumor regions, matched nontumor lung and blood in non-small cell lung cancer. TCR repertoire features were related to nonsynonymous mutation counts determined by whole-exome sequencing of tumor tissue. Both alpha and beta chains were TCR-sequenced in a few hundred tumor regions, under 80 matched nontumor lung samples and approximately 50 PBMC samples obtained at surgery. What the work shows at the level of the full study, not this receptor alone: Confirming at a functional level the hypothesis that regional TCRs recognize regional mutations was considered to require additional single-cell paired TCR alpha and beta sequencing. Ubiquitous expanded tumor TCRs showed up in blood more often at tumor resection than at routine follow-up.

The sample's time point label is to be understood as: sample taken at primary tumor resection. The donors were some 72 patients from the lung TRACERx cohort who had early-stage, untreated non-small cell lung cancer. For TCR sequencing, whole RNA was extracted from tumor and nontumor lung tissue, or from cryopreserved PBMC samples, and no cell sorting was done. Only patients for whom sufficient RNA was available from at least two tumor regions were selected for TCR sequencing. The sample in question was PBMCs, obtained at surgery. Recombination joined TRBV20-1 with TRBJ2-1, with the identity of the D gene unclear. The sequence came from a male donor with early-stage non-small cell lung cancer. Here the CDR3 is given as CSAVGPGTYEQFF. The bases are TGCAGTGCGGTCGGGCCAGGAACCTATGAGCAGTTCTTC.